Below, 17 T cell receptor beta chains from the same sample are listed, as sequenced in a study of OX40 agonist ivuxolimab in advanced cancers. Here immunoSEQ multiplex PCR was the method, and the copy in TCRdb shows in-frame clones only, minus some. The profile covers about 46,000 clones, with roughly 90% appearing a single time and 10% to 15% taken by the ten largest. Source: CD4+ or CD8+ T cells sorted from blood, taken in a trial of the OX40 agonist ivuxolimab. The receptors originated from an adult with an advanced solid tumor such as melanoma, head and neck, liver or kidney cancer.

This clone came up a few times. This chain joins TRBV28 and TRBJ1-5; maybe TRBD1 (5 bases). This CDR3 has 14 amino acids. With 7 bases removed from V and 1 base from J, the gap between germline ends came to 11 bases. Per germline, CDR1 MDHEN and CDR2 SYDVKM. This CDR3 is CASIKTGSNQPQHF. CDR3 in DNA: TGTGCCAGCATCAAAACAGGCAGCAATCAGCCCCAGCATTTT.

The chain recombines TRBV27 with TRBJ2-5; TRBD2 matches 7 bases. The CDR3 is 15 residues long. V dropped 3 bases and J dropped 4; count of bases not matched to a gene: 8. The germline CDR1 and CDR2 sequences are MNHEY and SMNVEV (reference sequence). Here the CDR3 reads CASSLLREGLETQYF. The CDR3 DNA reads TGTGCCAGCAGTTTGTTGAGGGAGGGCTTAGAGACCCAGTACTTC.

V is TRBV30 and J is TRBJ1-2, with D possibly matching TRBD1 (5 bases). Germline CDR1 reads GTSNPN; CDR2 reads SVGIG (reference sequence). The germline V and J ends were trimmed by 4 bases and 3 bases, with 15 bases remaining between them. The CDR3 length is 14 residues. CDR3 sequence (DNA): TGTGCCTGGAACTTCGCAGGGTCGCACTATGGCTACACCTTC. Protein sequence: CAWNFAGSHYGYTF.

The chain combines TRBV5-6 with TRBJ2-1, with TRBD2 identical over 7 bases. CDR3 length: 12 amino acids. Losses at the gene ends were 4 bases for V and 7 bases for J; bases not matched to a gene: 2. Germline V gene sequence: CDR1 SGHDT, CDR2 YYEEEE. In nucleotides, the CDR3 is TGTGCCAGCAGCCCCGGGAGGAATGAGCAGTTCTTC. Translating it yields CASSPGRNEQFF.

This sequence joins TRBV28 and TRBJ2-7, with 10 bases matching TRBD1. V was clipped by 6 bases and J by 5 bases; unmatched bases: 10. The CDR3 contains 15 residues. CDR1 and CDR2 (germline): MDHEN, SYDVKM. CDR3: CASSQTGTGEHEQYF. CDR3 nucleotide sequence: TGTGCCAGCAGCCAAACCGGGACAGGGGAACACGAGCAGTACTTC.

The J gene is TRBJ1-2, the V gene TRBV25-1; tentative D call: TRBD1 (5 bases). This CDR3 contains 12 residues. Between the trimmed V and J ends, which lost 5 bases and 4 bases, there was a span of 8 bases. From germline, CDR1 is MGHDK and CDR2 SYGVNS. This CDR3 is CASSLGGYGYTF. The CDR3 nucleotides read TGTGCCAGCAGTTTGGGGGGCTATGGCTACACCTTC.

In nucleotides, the CDR3 is TGTGCCAGCAGTGTTCAGGCGAGTGGCTACACCTTC. The encoded protein is CASSVQASGYTF. J is TRBJ1-2 and V is TRBV6-1, with D uncertain. Germline values: CDR1 MNHNS, CDR2 SASEGT. This CDR3 is built from 12 residues. With 4 bases removed from V and 7 bases from J, the gap between germline ends came to 10 bases.

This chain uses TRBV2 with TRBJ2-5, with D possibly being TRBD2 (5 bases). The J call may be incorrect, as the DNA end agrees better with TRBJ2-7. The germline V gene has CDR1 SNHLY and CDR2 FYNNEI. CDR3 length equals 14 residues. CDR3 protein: CASSDPGGSYEQYF. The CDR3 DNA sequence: TGTGCCAGCAGTGATCCTGGAGGCTCCTACGAGCAGTACTTC.

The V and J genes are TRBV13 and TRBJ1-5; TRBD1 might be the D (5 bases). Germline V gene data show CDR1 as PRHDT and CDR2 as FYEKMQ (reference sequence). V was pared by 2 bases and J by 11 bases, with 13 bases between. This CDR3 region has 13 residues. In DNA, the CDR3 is TGTGCCAGCAGCTTAAGCGGACTGGGGGCCCAGCATTTT. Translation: CASSLSGLGAQHF.

This chain's CDR3 is CASSPGGHEQYF. CDR3 DNA sequence: TGTGCCAGCTCACCAGGAGGCCACGAGCAGTACTTC. The genes are TRBV18 and TRBJ2-7; possible D gene TRBD2, 5 bases. Germline-derived CDR1 and CDR2 are KGHSH and LQKENI. Trimming removed 2 bases from V and 5 bases from J, with 7 bases in between. The CDR3 has 12 amino acids.

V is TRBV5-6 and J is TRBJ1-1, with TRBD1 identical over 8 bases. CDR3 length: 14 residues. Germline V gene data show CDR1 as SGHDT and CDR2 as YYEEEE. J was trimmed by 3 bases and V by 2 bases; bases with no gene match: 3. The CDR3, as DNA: TGTGCCAGCAGCTTCGGGACAGGAGACACTGAAGCTTTCTTT. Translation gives CASSFGTGDTEAFF.

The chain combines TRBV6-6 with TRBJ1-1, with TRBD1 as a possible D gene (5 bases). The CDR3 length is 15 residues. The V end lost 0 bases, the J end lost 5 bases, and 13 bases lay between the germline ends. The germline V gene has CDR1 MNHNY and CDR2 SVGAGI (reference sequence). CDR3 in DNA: TGTGCCAGCAGTTACTCGGTTGACAGTGGGACTGAAGCTTTCTTT. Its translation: CASSYSVDSGTEAFF.

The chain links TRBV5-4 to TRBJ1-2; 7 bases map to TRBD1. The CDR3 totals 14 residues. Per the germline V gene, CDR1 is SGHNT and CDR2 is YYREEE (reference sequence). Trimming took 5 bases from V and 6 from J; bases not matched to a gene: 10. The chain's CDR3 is CASSLLGTVDGYTF. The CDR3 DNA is TGTGCCAGCAGTCTCCTAGGGACAGTAGATGGCTACACCTTC.

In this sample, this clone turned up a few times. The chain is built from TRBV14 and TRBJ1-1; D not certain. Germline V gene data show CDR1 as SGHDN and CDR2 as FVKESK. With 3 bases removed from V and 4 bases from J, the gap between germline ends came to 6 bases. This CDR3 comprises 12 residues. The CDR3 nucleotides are TGTGCCAGCAGCCAGGGTTCCACTGAAGCTTTCTTT. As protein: CASSQGSTEAFF.

For the CDR3, the DNA is TGTGCCAGCAGCAGCGGAGGGTACGAGCAGTACTTC. Translating it yields CASSSGGYEQYF. The chain is built from TRBV2 and TRBJ2-7; perhaps TRBD2 as D (6 bases). Germline V lookup: CDR1 SNHLY, CDR2 FYNNEI. V was shortened by 6 bases and J by 4 bases, with 10 bases between the two germline ends. The CDR3 has 12 residues.

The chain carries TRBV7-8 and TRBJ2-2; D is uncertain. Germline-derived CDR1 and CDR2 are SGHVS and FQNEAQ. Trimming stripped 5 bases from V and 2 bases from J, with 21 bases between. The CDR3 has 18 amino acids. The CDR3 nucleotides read TGTGCCAGCAGCCGTTTACCCAGTGAGCTATTCAACACCGGGGAGCTGTTTTTT. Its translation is CASSRLPSELFNTGELFF.

The CDR3 DNA follows: TGTGCCAGCAGCTTATATCCCGCAGCTAGCGTGGTTTTAGGGAATGAGCAGTTCTTC. This translates into CASSLYPAASVVLGNEQFF. The genes are TRBV7-3 and TRBJ2-1; the D gene is possibly TRBD2 (6 bases). Germline loops: CDR1 SGHTA, CDR2 FQGTGA. This CDR3 has 19 amino acids. The ends were cut back, 2 bases at V and 7 bases at J, with 27 bases in the middle.